This TCR beta chain was sequenced in a study of shared clonotypes between healthy human individuals. This CDR3 is built from 14 residues. V was trimmed by 0 bases and J by 6 bases, leaving 12 bases between them. CDR1 MNHEY and CDR2 SVGAGI come from the germline V gene. The study's findings and limits: Naive subsets tended to show greater estimated richness than memory subsets. Represented diversity (both genetic and exposure-history) was limited by the small number of donors.

Comments on this clone: Its antigen is undetermined.

Several immunoSEQ plates held equal portions of the genomic DNA taken from each subset. The repertoire was sequenced with immunoSEQ multiplex PCR; TCRdb's copy has only in-frame clones and lacks some. The sample shows more than 400,000 clones, around 96% of them seen only once. Sequencing was done on a sample of naive CD4+ T cells sorted from blood. Subset in this sample: CD45RA+ positively selected. The J gene is TRBJ2-7, the V gene TRBV6-5, with TRBD2 as a possible D gene (5 bases). This receptor was obtained from a woman in her thirties in good health. CDR3 amino acids: CASSYSPSTSEQYF. Here the CDR3 DNA reads TGTGCCAGCAGTTACTCACCTAGCACCTCCGAGCAGTACTTC.